This T cell receptor (beta chain) was captured by sequencing in a study of naive and memory T cell subsets. Two oligonucleotides, mixed equimolar, formed the beta constant-region primer covering TRBC1 and TRBC2. TCRdb re-derived calls from the UMI-ligation and nested PCR reads in MiXCR, one entry per CDR3 protein. The table has about 85,000 distinct CDR3 sequences, roughly 13% seen once. This clonotype was counted between two and nine times. Germline assignment: CDR1 SGHTA and CDR2 FQGNSA. V lost 2 bases, J lost 7 bases, and 10 bases stayed unmatched. There are 16 residues in the CDR3. The sequencing sample was made of central memory CD4+ T cells from blood. The clonotype comes from a human donor in good health. The genes are TRBV7-2 and TRBJ2-1; 8 bases agree with TRBD1. In DNA form, the CDR3 reads TGTGCCAGCAGCTTACCCCCAGGGGGCGTTAATAATGAGCAGTTCTTC. This sequence encodes CASSLPPGGVNNEQFF.